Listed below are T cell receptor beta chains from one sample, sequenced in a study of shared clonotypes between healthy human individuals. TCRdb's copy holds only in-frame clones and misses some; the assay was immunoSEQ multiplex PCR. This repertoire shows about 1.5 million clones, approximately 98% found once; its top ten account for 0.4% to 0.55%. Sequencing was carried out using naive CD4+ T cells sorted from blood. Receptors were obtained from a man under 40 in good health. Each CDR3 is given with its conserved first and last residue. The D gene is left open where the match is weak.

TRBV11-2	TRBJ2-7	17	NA	CASSLGRWSGSSYEQYF	TGTGCCAGCAGCTTAGGACGTTGGAGCGGAAGCTCCTACGAGCAGTACTTC
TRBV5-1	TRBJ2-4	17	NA	CASSWGQRDGGKNIQYF	TGCGCCAGCAGCTGGGGGCAGCGGGATGGTGGCAAAAACATTCAGTACTTC
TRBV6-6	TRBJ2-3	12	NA	CASKSNTDTQYF	TGTGCCAGCAAATCGAATACAGATACGCAGTATTTT
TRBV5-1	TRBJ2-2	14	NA	CASSLELNTGELFF	TGCGCCAGCAGCTTAGAATTGAACACCGGGGAGCTGTTTTTT
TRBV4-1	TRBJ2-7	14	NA	CASSQGTPTYEQYF	TGCGCCAGCAGCCAAGGCACACCAACCTACGAGCAGTACTTC
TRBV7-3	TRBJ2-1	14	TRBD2	CASSLIAGGNEQFF	TGTGCCAGCAGCTTGATAGCGGGAGGCAATGAGCAGTTCTTC
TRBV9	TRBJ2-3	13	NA	CASSVVGSDTQYF	TGTGCCAGCAGCGTGGTGGGCTCGGATACGCAGTATTTT
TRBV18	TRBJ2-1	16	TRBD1	CASSPLLGQDYNEQFF	TGTGCCAGCTCACCACTTCTGGGACAGGACTACAATGAGCAGTTCTTC
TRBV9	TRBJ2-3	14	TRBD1	CASSVGGGGDTQYF	TGTGCCAGCAGCGTAGGAGGGGGCGGGGATACGCAGTATTTT
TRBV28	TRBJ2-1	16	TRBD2	CASRSRGAGTINEQFF	TGTGCCAGCAGGTCTAGGGGAGCGGGAACTATTAATGAGCAGTTCTTC
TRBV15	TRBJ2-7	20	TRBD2	CATSRDPIRTSGSFSYEQYF	TGTGCCACCAGCAGAGATCCCATTCGGACTAGCGGGAGTTTTAGCTACGAGCAGTACTTC